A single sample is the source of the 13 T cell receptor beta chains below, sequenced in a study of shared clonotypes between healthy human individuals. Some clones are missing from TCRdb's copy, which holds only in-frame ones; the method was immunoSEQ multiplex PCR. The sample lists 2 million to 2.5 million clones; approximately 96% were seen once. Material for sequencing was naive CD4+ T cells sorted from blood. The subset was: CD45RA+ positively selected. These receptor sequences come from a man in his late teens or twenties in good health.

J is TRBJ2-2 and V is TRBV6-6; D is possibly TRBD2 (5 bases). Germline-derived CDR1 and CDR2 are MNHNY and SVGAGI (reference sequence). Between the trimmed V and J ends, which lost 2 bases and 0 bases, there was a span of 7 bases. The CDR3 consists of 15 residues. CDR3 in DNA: TGTGCCAGCAGTTACGAGGGCTCGAACACCGGGGAGCTGTTTTTT. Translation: CASSYEGSNTGELFF.

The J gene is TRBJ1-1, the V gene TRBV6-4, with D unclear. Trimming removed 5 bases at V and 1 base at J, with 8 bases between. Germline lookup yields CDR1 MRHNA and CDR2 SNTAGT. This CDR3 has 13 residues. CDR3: CASSTGKNTEAFF. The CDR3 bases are TGTGCCAGCAGTACCGGGAAGAACACTGAAGCTTTCTTT.

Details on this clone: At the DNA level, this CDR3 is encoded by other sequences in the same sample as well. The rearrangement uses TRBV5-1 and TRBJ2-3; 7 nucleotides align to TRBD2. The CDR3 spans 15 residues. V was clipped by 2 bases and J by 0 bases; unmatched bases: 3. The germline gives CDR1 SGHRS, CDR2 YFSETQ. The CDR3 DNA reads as TGCGCCAGCAGCTTCAGCGGGGCTAGCACAGATACGCAGTATTTT. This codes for CASSFSGASTDTQYF.

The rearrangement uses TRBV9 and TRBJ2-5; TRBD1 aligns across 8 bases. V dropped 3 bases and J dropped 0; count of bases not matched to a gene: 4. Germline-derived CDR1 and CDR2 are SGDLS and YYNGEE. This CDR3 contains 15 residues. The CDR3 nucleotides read TGTGCCAGCAGCGCCAGGGGGCAGTACCAAGAGACCCAGTACTTC. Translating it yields CASSARGQYQETQYF.

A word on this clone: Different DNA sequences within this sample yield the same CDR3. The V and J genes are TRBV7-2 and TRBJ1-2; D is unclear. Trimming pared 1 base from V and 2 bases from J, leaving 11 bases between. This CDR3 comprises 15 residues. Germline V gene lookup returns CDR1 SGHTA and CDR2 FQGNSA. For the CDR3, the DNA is TGTGCCAGCAGCTTAGATGGATCCGCCAACTATGGCTACACCTTC. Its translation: CASSLDGSANYGYTF.

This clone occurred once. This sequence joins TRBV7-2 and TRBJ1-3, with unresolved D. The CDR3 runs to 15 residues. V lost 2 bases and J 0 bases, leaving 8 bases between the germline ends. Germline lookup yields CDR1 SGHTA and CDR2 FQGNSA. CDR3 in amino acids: CASSLIRGSGNTIYF. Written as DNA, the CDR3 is TGTGCCAGCAGCTTAATCCGGGGCTCTGGAAACACCATATATTTT. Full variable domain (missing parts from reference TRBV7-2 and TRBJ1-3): GAGVSQSPSNKVTEKGKDVELRCDPISGHTALYWYRQSLGQGLEFLIYFQGNSAPDKSGLPSDRFSAERTGGSVSTLTIQRTQQEDSAVYLCASSLIRGSGNTIYFGEGSWLTVV.

The CDR3 nucleotides are TGCGCCAGCAGCCAAGTACCGGGACTAGCCCTTTTTGGGGGTGCCGGGGAGCTGTTTTTT. It translates to CASSQVPGLALFGGAGELFF. The chain employs TRBV4-1 and TRBJ2-2, with 9 positions matching TRBD2. The germline V gene encodes CDR1 MGHRA and CDR2 YSYEKL. The V and J ends lost 1 base and 6 bases, in that order; junction bases with no gene match: 18. This CDR3 has 20 amino acids.

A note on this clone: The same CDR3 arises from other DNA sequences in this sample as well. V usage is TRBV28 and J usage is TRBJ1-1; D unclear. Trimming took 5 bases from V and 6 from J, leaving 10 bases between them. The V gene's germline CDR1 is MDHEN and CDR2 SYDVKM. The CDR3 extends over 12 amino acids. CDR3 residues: CASSPQLAEAFF. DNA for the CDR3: TGTGCCAGCAGTCCCCAACTTGCTGAAGCTTTCTTT.

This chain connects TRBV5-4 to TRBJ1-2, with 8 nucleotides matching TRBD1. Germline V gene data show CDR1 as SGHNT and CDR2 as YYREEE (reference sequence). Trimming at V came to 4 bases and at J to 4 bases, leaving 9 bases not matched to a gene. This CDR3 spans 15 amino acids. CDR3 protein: CASSAGQAPSYGYTF. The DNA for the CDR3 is TGTGCCAGCAGCGCGGGACAGGCACCCTCCTATGGCTACACCTTC. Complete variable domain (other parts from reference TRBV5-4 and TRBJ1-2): ETGVTQSPTHLIKTRGQQVTLRCSSQSGHNTVSWYQQALGQGPQFIFQYYREEENGRGNFPPRFSGLQFPNYSSELNVNALELDDSALYLCASSAGQAPSYGYTFGSGTRLTVV.

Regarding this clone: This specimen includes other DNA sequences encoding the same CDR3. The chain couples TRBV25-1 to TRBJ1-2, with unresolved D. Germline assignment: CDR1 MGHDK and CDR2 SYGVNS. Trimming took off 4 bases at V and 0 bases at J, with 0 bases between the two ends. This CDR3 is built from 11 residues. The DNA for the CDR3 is TGTGCCAGCAGTGCTAACTATGGCTACACCTTC. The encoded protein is CASSANYGYTF.

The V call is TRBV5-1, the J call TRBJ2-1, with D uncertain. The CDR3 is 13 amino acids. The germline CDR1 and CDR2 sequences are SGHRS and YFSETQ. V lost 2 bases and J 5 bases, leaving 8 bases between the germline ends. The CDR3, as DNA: TGCGCCAGCAGCTTTATGGTCAACAATGAGCAGTTCTTC. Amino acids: CASSFMVNNEQFF.

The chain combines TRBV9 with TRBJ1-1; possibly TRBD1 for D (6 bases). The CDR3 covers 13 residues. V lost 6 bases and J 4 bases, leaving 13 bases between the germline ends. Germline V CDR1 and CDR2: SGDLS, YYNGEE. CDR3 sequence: CASNRETGTEAFF. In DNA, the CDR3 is TGTGCCAGCAACAGGGAGACGGGCACTGAAGCTTTCTTT.

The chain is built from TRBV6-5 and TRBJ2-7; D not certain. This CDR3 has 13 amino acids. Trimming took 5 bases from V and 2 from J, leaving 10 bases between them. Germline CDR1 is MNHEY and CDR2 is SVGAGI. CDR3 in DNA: TGTGCCAGCAGTGCCCAGCTGACCTACGAGCAGTACTTC. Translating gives CASSAQLTYEQYF.